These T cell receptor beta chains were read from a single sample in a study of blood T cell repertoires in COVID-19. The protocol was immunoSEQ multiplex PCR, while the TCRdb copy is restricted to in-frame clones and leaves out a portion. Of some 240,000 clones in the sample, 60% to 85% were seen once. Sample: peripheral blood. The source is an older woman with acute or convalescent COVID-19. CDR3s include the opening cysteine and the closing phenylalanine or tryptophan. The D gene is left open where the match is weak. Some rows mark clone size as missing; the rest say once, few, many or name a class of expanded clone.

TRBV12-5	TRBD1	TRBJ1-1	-	TGTGCTAGTGGTTTATTGGCAGGGGGTGAAGCTTTCTTT	CASGLLAGGEAFF
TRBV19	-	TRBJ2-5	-	TGTGCCAGTAGTATCCCTCAGACAGACAACCAAGAGACCCAGTACTTC	CASSIPQTDNQETQYF
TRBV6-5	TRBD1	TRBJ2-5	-	TGTGCCAGCAGCCAAAGGACAGGGAGGCAAGAGACCCAGTACTTC	CASSQRTGRQETQYF
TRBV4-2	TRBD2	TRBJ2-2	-	TGTGCCAGCAGCCAAGGCGCCGTAGCGGGGCAAATCGGGGAGCTGTTTTTT	CASSQGAVAGQIGELFF
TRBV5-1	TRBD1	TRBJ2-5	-	TGCGCCAGCAGCCCCGGACAGGGGTACGAGACCCAGTACTTC	CASSPGQGYETQYF
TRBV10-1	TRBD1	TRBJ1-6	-	TGCGCCAGCAGTCCTGACAGGGCAGCGTTCTCACCCCTCCACTTT	CASSPDRAAFSPLHF
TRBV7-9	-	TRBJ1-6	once	TGTGCCAGCAGCCCTCTCGGTGATTCACCCCTCCACTTT	CASSPLGDSPLHF
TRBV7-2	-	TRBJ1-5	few	TGTGCCAGCAGCTTAATGAGGGAGGGTCAGCCCCAGCATTTT	CASSLMREGQPQHF
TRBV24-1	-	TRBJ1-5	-	TGTGCCACCAGTCGACGGGGAACCGATCAGCCCCAGCATTTT	CATSRRGTDQPQHF
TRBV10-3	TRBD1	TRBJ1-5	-	TGTGCCATCAGTGGGACAGGGAACAATCAGCCCCAGCATTTT	CAISGTGNNQPQHF
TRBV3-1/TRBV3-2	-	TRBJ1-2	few	TGTGCCAGCAGCCAAGATCTGAGGTATGGCTACACCTTC	CASSQDLRYGYTF
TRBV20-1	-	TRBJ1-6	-	TGCAGTGCTAGTCTTCGAGGGACTTATAATTCACCCCTCCACTTT	CSASLRGTYNSPLHF
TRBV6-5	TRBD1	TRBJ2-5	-	TGTGCCAGCAGTTACGCGGACAGGGCGGAGACCCAGTACTTC	CASSYADRAETQYF
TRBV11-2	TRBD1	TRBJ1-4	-	TGTGCCAGCAGCCGGGGACAGGGAGGTGAAAAACTGTTTTTT	CASSRGQGGEKLFF
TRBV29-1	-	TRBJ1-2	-	TGCAGCGTTGCTCAGGGGCTCGTCTATGGCTACACCTTC	CSVAQGLVYGYTF
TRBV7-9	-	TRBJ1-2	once	TGTGCCAGCAGCTCAATGACAGCTCTCCGGGGCTACACCTTC	CASSSMTALRGYTF
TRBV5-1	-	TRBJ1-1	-	TGCGCCAGCAGTTATCAGGGTCTGAACACTGAAGCTTTCTTT	CASSYQGLNTEAFF
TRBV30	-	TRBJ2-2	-	TGTGCCTGGAGTGTAGACAGATACACCGGGGAGCTGTTTTTT	CAWSVDRYTGELFF
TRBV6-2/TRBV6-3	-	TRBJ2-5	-	TGTGCCAGCAGCACCAGTGGGGGGGGGCGTGGAGAGACCCAGTACTTC	CASSTSGGGRGETQYF
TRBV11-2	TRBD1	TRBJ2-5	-	TGTGCCAGCAGCTTAAGGCCGGGACAGGGGAGAGAGACCCAGTACTTC	CASSLRPGQGRETQYF
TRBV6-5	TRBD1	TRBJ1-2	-	TGTGCCAGCAAAAGAGGGACAGAAACTGGCTACACCTTC	CASKRGTETGYTF
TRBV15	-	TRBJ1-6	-	TGTGCCACCAGCAGAGATTTTAACGGGGATTCACCCCTCCACTTT	CATSRDFNGDSPLHF
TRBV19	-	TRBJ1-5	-	TGTGCCAGTAGTATTAGGGAGGACCAGCCCCAGCATTTT	CASSIREDQPQHF
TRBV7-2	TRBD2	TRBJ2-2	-	TGTGCCAGCAGCTTAGTAGCGGGGGCCGTAACCGGGGAGCTGTTTTTT	CASSLVAGAVTGELFF
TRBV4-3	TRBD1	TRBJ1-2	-	TGCGCCAGCAGCCAAAATCCACAGGGGACGTATGGCTACACCTTC	CASSQNPQGTYGYTF
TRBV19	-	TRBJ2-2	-	TGTGCCAGTAGTTCGAGTTACACCGGGGAGCTGTTTTTT	CASSSSYTGELFF
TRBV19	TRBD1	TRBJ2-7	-	TGTGCCAGTAGTCCAGACAGGGGGGGCTACGAGCAGTACTTC	CASSPDRGGYEQYF
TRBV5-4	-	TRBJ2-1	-	TGTGCCAGCAGCTCCCCGGCTCAGGGGAAGGGTTCCTACAATGAGCAGTTCTTC	CASSSPAQGKGSYNEQFF
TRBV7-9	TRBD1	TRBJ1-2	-	TGTGCCAGCAGCTTAGAGGCCCCAGACAGGGCTGGCTATGGCTACACCTTC	CASSLEAPDRAGYGYTF
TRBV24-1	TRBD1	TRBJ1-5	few	TGTGCCACCAGTGACCCTCGACAGGGGGGCAATCAGCCCCAGCATTTT	CATSDPRQGGNQPQHF
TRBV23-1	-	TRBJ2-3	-	TGCGCCAGCAGGGTAGCGTCAGATACGCAGTATTTT	CASRVASDTQYF
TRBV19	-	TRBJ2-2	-	TGTGCCAGTAGTATCCCCAGGACCGGGGCGAACACCGGGGAGCTGTTTTTT	CASSIPRTGANTGELFF
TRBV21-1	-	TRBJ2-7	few	TGTGCCAGCAGCAAAGCCCTCAGGACTAGCGGGCCCTACGAGCAGTACTTC	CASSKALRTSGPYEQYF
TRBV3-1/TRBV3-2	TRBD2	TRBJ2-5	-	TGTGCCAGCAGCCGACTAGCGGGGGGGCAAGAGACCCAGTACTTC	CASSRLAGGQETQYF
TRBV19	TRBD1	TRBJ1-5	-	TGTGCCAGTAACCGCAGGGGGGAGGTCAGTAGCAATCAGCCCCAGCATTTT	CASNRRGEVSSNQPQHF
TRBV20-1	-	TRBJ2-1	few	TGCAGTGCTAGTGGGACTCCCAATGAGCAGTTCTTC	CSASGTPNEQFF
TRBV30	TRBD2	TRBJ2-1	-	TGTGCCTGGGTCGCCGGGGGGGGGTTTGAGCAGTTCTTC	CAWVAGGGFEQFF
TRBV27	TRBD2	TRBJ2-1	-	TGTGCCAGCAGTTTATTCCCGACTAGCGGGGGGGCGAGCCCGAGCTCCTACAATGAGCAGTTCTTC	CASSLFPTSGGASPSSYNEQFF
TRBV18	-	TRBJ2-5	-	TGTGCCAGCTCACCAGGACAGGAGGGTTCGGAGACCCAGTACTTC	CASSPGQEGSETQYF
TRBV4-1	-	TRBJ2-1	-	TGCGCCAGCAGCCAGCGAGGGGGGGGCGGCCTCAATGAGCAGTTCTTC	CASSQRGGGGLNEQFF
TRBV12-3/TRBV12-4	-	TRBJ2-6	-	TGTGCCAGTTCCATTTCTGGGGCCAACGTCCTGACTTTC	CASSISGANVLTF
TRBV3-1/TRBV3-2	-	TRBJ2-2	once	TGTGCCAGCAGCCAAAGGAGGGGGCGGGCCGGGGAGCTGTTTTTT	CASSQRRGRAGELFF
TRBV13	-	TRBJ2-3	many	TGTGCCAGCAGCCCACCCAACTTCGGGGGAGACACAGATACGCAGTATTTT	CASSPPNFGGDTDTQYF
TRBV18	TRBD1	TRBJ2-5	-	TGTGCCAGCTCACTGTTACGAACAACGACGGGACAGGGAGAGACCCAGTACTTC	CASSLLRTTTGQGETQYF
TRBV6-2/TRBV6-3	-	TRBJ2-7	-	TGTGCCAGCAGCGATTCCGGGTGGAGGGGAGGCATCGAGCAGTACTTC	CASSDSGWRGGIEQYF
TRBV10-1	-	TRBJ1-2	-	TGCGCCAGCAGTGATACCCCAGGGTATGGCTACACCTTC	CASSDTPGYGYTF
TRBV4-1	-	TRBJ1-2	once	TGCGCCAGCAGCCCCGACAGTTATGGCTACACCTTC	CASSPDSYGYTF
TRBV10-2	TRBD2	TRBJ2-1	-	TGCGCCAGCAGTGAATGGCGGGGGTGGATAGTGGAGCAGTTCTTC	CASSEWRGWIVEQFF
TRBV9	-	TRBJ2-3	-	TGTGCCAGCAGCTTCAGTAGCGGCACAGATACGCAGTATTTT	CASSFSSGTDTQYF
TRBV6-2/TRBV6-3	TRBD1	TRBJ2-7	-	TGTGCCAGCAGCCCTCGGACAGGGGGCGGAATGGAGGGCTCCTACGAGCAGTACTTC	CASSPRTGGGMEGSYEQYF
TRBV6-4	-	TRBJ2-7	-	TGTGCCAGCAGTGAAGGGCAGGGTACCGAGCAGTACTTC	CASSEGQGTEQYF
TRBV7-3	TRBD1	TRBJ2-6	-	TGTGCCAGCAGCTTAAAGGTCCCAGGGGGTGTTATCGGCTCTGGGGCCAACGTCCTGACTTTC	CASSLKVPGGVIGSGANVLTF
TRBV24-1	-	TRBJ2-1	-	TGTGCCACCAGTGCGAGGAATGAGCAGTTCTTC	CATSARNEQFF
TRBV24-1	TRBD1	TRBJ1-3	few	TGTGCCACCAGTGCAGGGGGCTCTGGAAACACCATATATTTT	CATSAGGSGNTIYF